This note documents a single T cell receptor (beta chain) sequence. Its matching antigen is unknown. Germline V CDR1 and CDR2: SQVTM, ANQGSEA. Losses at the gene ends were 5 bases for V and 2 bases for J; bases not matched to a gene: 8. The CDR3 runs 15 residues. This specimen belongs to a study of blood T cells in healthy people across ages. Study-wide points: CMV infection status of these donors was not known. More naive CD4+ cells and higher diversity were found in long-lived than in aged donors.

Next came a second PCR, run for about 6 to 11 cycles, which used a sample-barcoded 5' primer along with a J-beta primer mix. TCRdb ran MiXCR on the 5' RACE reads and lists one entry per CDR3 protein. The profile shows 910,000 or so distinct CDR3 sequences, roughly half of them singletons. Each donor supplied around 9.9 milliliters of peripheral blood. The sequencing input was blood. The receptor was derived from an older woman in good health. The rearrangement links TRBV29-1 to TRBJ2-1, with 8 nucleotides matching TRBD1. CDR3 amino acids: CSVSEETGAYNEQFF. CDR3 in DNA: TGCAGCGTTTCTGAGGAGACAGGGGCCTACAATGAGCAGTTCTTC.